The source of this T cell receptor (beta chain) is a study of T cells in localized non-small cell lung cancer. Study conclusions and caveats: The appearance of a median roughly 61 of the top 100 tumor clones was seen in adjacent lung. Uninvolved adjacent lung showed the highest T cell clonality, exceeding tumor. Longer overall survival associated with higher blood T cell density; shorter survival with higher adjacent-lung clonality.

Profiling relied on immunoSEQ multiplex PCR, and the TCRdb table lists in-frame clones only, not all of them. This sample yields tens of thousands of clones, of which approximately 90% are seen a single time; nearly 20% belongs to the top ten. Comment on this clone: The antigen remains unidentified.

This clonotype was obtained from a man between 40 and 69 years old with stage I lung adenocarcinoma. The sample consisted of peripheral blood, taken before any cancer treatment.

The CDR3 here is CARSLAPYRALEEKLFF. In DNA, the CDR3 is TGTGCCAGAAGCTTGGCCCCCTACAGGGCCTTAGAGGAAAAACTGTTTTTT. The chain has TRBV5-3 and TRBJ1-4, with D perhaps TRBD1 (6 bases). TRBV5-3 is an ORF, and what it does is uncertain. The CDR3 consists of 17 residues. V was shortened by 0 bases and J by 8 bases, with 20 bases between the two germline ends.